This TCR beta chain was profiled in a study of blood T cell repertoires in COVID-19. Study-level background: The study drew acute and convalescent COVID-19 samples from the United States, Italy and Spain. Sources were T cells, B-cell-depleted T cells, or PBMCs; the material itself was cDNA or gDNA.

The authors' processing: For nucleated cells, counts were estimated from reference gene primer amplification. Clones were sequenced by immunoSEQ multiplex PCR, and TCRdb holds only the in-frame ones, with some missing. V and J calls and clone size follow that table, whereas D and trimming were derived from the DNA. The table records over 200,000 clones, 85% to 90% of them present only once. The CDR3 is 15 amino acids. Germline CDR1 reads LGHDT; CDR2 reads YNNKEL (reference sequence). V lost 4 bases and J lost 7; bases outside the gene matches: 5. Individuals drawn from approximately 26 US areas were about 18 to 90 years old.

This clonotype was sampled from a woman aged 45-65 years in a cohort exposed to, infected with or recovered from COVID-19 (not recorded which). V usage is TRBV3-1 (or the pseudogene TRBV3-2) and J usage is TRBJ2-1; 12 positions match TRBD2. The sample consisted of PBMCs or T cells enriched from blood (not recorded which). CDR3 loop: CASSLGLAGSNEQFF. CDR3 sequence (DNA): TGTGCCAGCAGCCTTGGACTAGCGGGGTCAAATGAGCAGTTCTTC.